This T cell receptor beta chain is drawn from a study of STAT5B mutations in CD4+ large granular lymphocyte leukemia. Comments on this clone: The antigen is unknown.

Sequencing was at survey level. The method was immunoSEQ multiplex PCR; TCRdb's version includes in-frame clones alone and lacks a portion of them. Of about 28,000 clones detected, around 85% appear once; the ten largest clones hold approximately 6.2%. Buffy coats from healthy blood donors served as controls. Broader study findings: Patient CD4-sorted repertoires looked more clonal than healthy CD4+ repertoires, even without putative leukemic clones.

The sequence was collected from a human donor in good health. The sequenced sample was CD4+ T cells from blood buffy coats.

CDR3 bases: TGTGCCAGCAGCCCTTTGGACAGCAGCTCCTACGAGCAGTACTTC. It encodes CASSPLDSSSYEQYF. The genes are TRBV27 and TRBJ2-7; a weak D match, TRBD1 (6 bases). The germline gives CDR1 MNHEY, CDR2 SMNVEV (reference sequence). This CDR3 is 15 amino acids long. Trimming cost V 6 bases and J 0 bases, with 15 bases left between them.